The 29 T cell receptor beta chains presented below share a single source sample, sequenced in a study of hypomethylating agent response in myelodysplastic syndrome. Profiled with immunoSEQ multiplex PCR; TCRdb holds only in-frame clones, not every one. The sample holds about 4,500 clones, under 90% seen once. The sequences come from bone marrow, collected before or after starting hypomethylating agent treatment for myelodysplastic syndrome (not recorded which). These receptors originate from a human donor with myelodysplastic syndrome.

V and J are TRBV11-2 and TRBJ2-1; TRBD2 agrees at 14 bases. Germline V gives CDR1 SGHAT, CDR2 FQNNGV. J was trimmed by 6 bases and V by 5 bases; bases with no gene match: 6. This CDR3 is built from 16 residues. The CDR3 protein is CASSPGTSGGLNEQFF. DNA for the CDR3: TGTGCCAGCAGCCCCGGGACTAGCGGGGGCCTCAATGAGCAGTTCTTC.

The J gene is TRBJ1-5, the V gene TRBV5-1; D remains unclear. CDR3 length: 14 residues. V was cut by 4 bases and J by 2 bases, with 10 bases left in between. Germline CDR1 SGHRS, CDR2 YFSETQ. The CDR3 DNA reads TGCGCCAGCAGCGTTGACGGACGCAATCAGCCCCAGCATTTT. It specifies CASSVDGRNQPQHF.

The rearrangement links TRBV20-1 to TRBJ1-6; TRBD1 is a possible D gene (6 bases). Germline V gives CDR1 DFQATT, CDR2 SNEGSKA (reference sequence). This CDR3 comprises 11 residues. Trimming took off 4 bases at V and 8 bases at J, with 6 bases between the two ends. CDR3 sequence: CSATGDSPLHF. The CDR3 DNA follows: TGCAGTGCTACAGGGGATTCACCCCTCCACTTT.

The J gene is TRBJ2-4, the V gene TRBV9; 9 bases map to TRBD2. Germline V lookup: CDR1 SGDLS, CDR2 YYNGEE. CDR3 length: 15 residues. V lost 3 bases to trimming and J lost 7 bases; unmatched junction nucleotides: 8. CDR3 amino acids: CASSAGSGGWNIQYF. CDR3 in DNA: TGTGCCAGCAGCGCAGGTAGCGGGGGTTGGAACATTCAGTACTTC.

The chain carries TRBV11-3 and TRBJ2-7, with no clear D. In germline, CDR1 is SGHNT, CDR2 YENEEA. The V end was cut by 5 bases, the J end by 4 bases, with 12 bases between. The CDR3 loop spans 13 amino acids. This chain's CDR3 is CASSPPDPYEQYV. DNA for the CDR3: TGTGCCAGCAGCCCCCCTGATCCTTACGAGCAGTACGTC.

CDR3 loop: CASRRGLAGKPQGHNEQFF. Written as DNA, the CDR3 is TGTGCCAGCAGGCGAGGACTAGCGGGGAAACCCCAGGGACACAATGAGCAGTTCTTC. V usage is TRBV2 and J usage is TRBJ2-1; 12 bases map to TRBD2. The CDR3 covers 19 residues. CDR1 and CDR2 (germline): SNHLY, FYNNEI. V lost 6 bases and J lost 5; bases outside the gene matches: 17.

The chain recombines TRBV2 with TRBJ2-5; TRBD2 matches 8 bases. V lost 6 bases to trimming and J lost 1 base; unmatched junction nucleotides: 4. Germline-derived CDR1 and CDR2 are SNHLY and FYNNEI. There are 14 residues in the CDR3. DNA of the CDR3: TGTGCCAGCAGCGGTGGACTAGCCCAAGAGACCCAGTACTTC. It codes for CASSGGLAQETQYF.

The chain uses TRBV14 and TRBJ2-7; D gene unclear. The germline V gene has CDR1 SGHDN and CDR2 FVKESK. The CDR3 loop spans 13 amino acids. V shed 4 bases and J shed 2 bases, with 9 bases lying between them. Written as DNA, the CDR3 is TGTGCCAGCAGCCCGAGTGGCCCCTACGAGCAGTACTTC. It specifies CASSPSGPYEQYF.

The chain is built from TRBV5-5 and TRBJ1-1, with a tentative D call TRBD1 (6 bases). Germline-derived CDR1 and CDR2 are SGHKS and YYEKEE (reference sequence). V lost 2 bases and J lost 4, with 12 bases in between. This CDR3 has 14 residues. CDR3 DNA sequence: TGTGCCAGCAGCTTTGCAGGGGTCGGCACTGAAGCTTTCTTT. Translation: CASSFAGVGTEAFF.

This sequence joins TRBV19 and TRBJ1-4, with a tentative D call TRBD1 (6 bases). Trimming shortened V by 4 bases and J by 4 bases, and 10 bases separated the two germline ends. The CDR3 sequence is 14 residues long. The germline V gene encodes CDR1 LNHDA and CDR2 SQIVND (reference sequence). CDR3 sequence (DNA): TGTGCCAGTAGTACACAGGGACTTAATGAAAAACTGTTTTTT. This encodes CASSTQGLNEKLFF.

This clone was observed once. The rearrangement uses TRBV7-2 and TRBJ2-5; 7 bases map to TRBD1. CDR1 is SGHTA and CDR2 is FQGNSA in the germline V gene. The length of the CDR3 is 15 residues. V gave up 4 bases and J gave up 1 base; unmatched junction bases: 6. The DNA for the CDR3 is TGTGCCAGCAGCTCGACCGGGACAGCCCAAGAGACCCAGTACTTC. Amino acids: CASSSTGTAQETQYF.

The rearrangement links TRBV6-1 to TRBJ1-5; D may be TRBD1 (6 bases). The V gene's germline CDR1 is MNHNS and CDR2 SASEGT. This CDR3 region has 15 residues. V shed 4 bases and J shed 1 base, with 11 bases lying between them. CDR3 protein: CASSVGGGSNQPQHF. CDR3 bases: TGTGCCAGCAGTGTCGGCGGGGGCAGCAATCAGCCCCAGCATTTT.

The chain carries TRBV2 and TRBJ2-7; D gene uncertain. V lost 6 bases and J 2 bases, leaving 5 bases between the germline ends. Germline V gives CDR1 SNHLY, CDR2 FYNNEI. This CDR3 is built from 11 residues. CDR3: CASRNPYEQYF. The CDR3 DNA follows: TGTGCCAGCAGGAATCCCTACGAGCAGTACTTC.

V gene TRBV6-5 combines with J gene TRBJ2-5, with 11 bases matching TRBD1. V dropped 0 bases and J dropped 11; count of bases not matched to a gene: 11. In germline, CDR1 is MNHEY, CDR2 SVGAGI. The CDR3 covers 16 residues. The CDR3 sequence: CASSYSRGGTGGEQYF. The CDR3 DNA reads as TGTGCCAGCAGTTACTCGAGAGGTGGGACAGGGGGTGAGCAGTACTTC.

This sequence joins TRBV4-2 and TRBJ2-2; the D is unclear. Germline CDR1 is LGHNA and CDR2 is YNFKEQ. Deletions cut 0 bases from V and 5 bases from J, with 10 bases between. The CDR3 has 15 residues. The CDR3 loop reads CASSQDHGITGELFF. The CDR3 coding sequence is TGTGCCAGCAGCCAAGATCATGGGATAACCGGGGAGCTGTTTTTT.

This clone is a singleton in its sample. The chain employs TRBV7-3 and TRBJ2-1; D gene uncertain. V shed 0 bases and J shed 9 bases, with 6 bases lying between them. Germline CDR1 reads SGHTA; CDR2 reads FQGTGA. The CDR3 runs 12 residues. The CDR3 DNA reads TGTGCCAGCAGCTTAACGGGTGGTGAGCAGTTCTTC. This sequence encodes CASSLTGGEQFF.

The rearrangement uses TRBV6-1 and TRBJ2-3, with a tentative D call TRBD1 (6 bases). This CDR3 is built from 13 residues. Trimming took 2 bases from V and 10 from J, leaving 13 bases between them. Germline values: CDR1 MNHNS, CDR2 SASEGT. As DNA, the CDR3 is TGTGCCAGCAGTGAAAGGGACATCTTTTCGCAGTATTTT. Amino acid sequence: CASSERDIFSQYF.

This clone is a singleton in its sample. The genes are TRBV7-9 and TRBJ2-3; 7 nucleotides align to TRBD1. The CDR3 has 16 residues. Germline CDR1 reads SEHNR; CDR2 reads FQNEAQ (reference sequence). V lost 4 bases and J lost 3; bases outside the gene matches: 10. This chain's CDR3 is CASSSQQGLTTDTQYF. The DNA for the CDR3 is TGTGCCAGCAGCTCCCAACAGGGGTTAACGACAGATACGCAGTATTTT.

CDR3 in DNA: TGTGCCAGCAGGGGACTAGCGGGGTCTAATACGCAGTATTTT. This sequence encodes CASRGLAGSNTQYF. The V gene is TRBV7-2, the J gene TRBJ2-3; TRBD2 aligns across 13 bases. CDR1 SGHTA and CDR2 FQGNSA come from the germline V gene. The CDR3 is 14 amino acids. V was clipped by 6 bases and J by 7 bases; unmatched bases: 4.

This chain joins TRBV14 and TRBJ2-7, with a weak D call TRBD2 (6 bases). The V and J ends lost 4 bases and 2 bases respectively, with 12 bases between them. Germline loops: CDR1 SGHDN, CDR2 FVKESK. The CDR3 is 14 residues long. This CDR3 reads CASSRGGATYEQYF. The CDR3 nucleotides are TGTGCCAGCAGCCGAGGAGGGGCTACCTACGAGCAGTACTTC.

The rearrangement joins TRBV5-6 to TRBJ2-2, with 9 bases identical to TRBD2. This CDR3 is built from 19 residues. Trimming removed 2 bases from V and 3 bases from J; junction bases left unmatched: 14. CDR1 is SGHDT and CDR2 is YYEEEE in the germline V gene. CDR3 coding DNA: TGTGCCAGCAGCTTCATTGCGGGGGGGCCTGAATCCCACACCGGGGAGCTGTTTTTT. Protein: CASSFIAGGPESHTGELFF.

V is TRBV5-5 and J is TRBJ2-7, with D hard to call. Germline values: CDR1 SGHKS, CDR2 YYEKEE (reference sequence). V lost 1 base, J lost 4 bases, and 12 bases lay in between. The CDR3 is 14 residues long. The CDR3 spells CASSLKRVTYEQYF. In DNA, the CDR3 is TGTGCCAGCAGCTTGAAAAGGGTAACTTACGAGCAGTACTTC. Combining the CDR3 with reference TRBV5-5 and TRBJ2-7 gives the whole variable domain DAGVTQSPTHLIKTRGQQVTLRCSPISGHKSVSWYQQVLGQGPQFIFQYYEKEERGRGNFPDRFSARQFPNYSSELNVNALLLGDSALYLCASSLKRVTYEQYFGPGTRLTVT.

The V call is TRBV7-8, the J call TRBJ2-1; D gene ambiguous. The CDR3 extends over 15 amino acids. V lost 3 bases and J 7 bases, leaving 16 bases between the germline ends. CDR1 SGHVS and CDR2 FQNEAQ come from the germline V gene. This CDR3 is CASSLETFPSNEQFF. CDR3 DNA: TGTGCCAGCAGCTTGGAGACCTTCCCCTCGAATGAGCAGTTCTTC.

V and J are TRBV6-5 and TRBJ2-1; D uncertain. In germline, CDR1 is MNHEY, CDR2 SVGAGI. The CDR3 spans 15 residues. Trimming took off 6 bases at V and 0 bases at J, with 12 bases between the two ends. The CDR3 reads CASRKGRTSYNEQFF. CDR3 DNA sequence: TGTGCCAGCAGGAAGGGCAGGACCTCCTACAATGAGCAGTTCTTC.

The CDR3 spells CASSRGGDRGSNQPQHF. The CDR3 bases are TGCGCCAGCAGCCGGGGGGGGGACCGGGGGAGCAATCAGCCCCAGCATTTT. The chain uses TRBV4-1 and TRBJ1-5; the D gene is possibly TRBD1 (5 bases). The germline gives CDR1 MGHRA, CDR2 YSYEKL. V was clipped by 4 bases and J by 1 base, with 17 bases between them. CDR3 size: 17 residues.

V is TRBV7-9 and J is TRBJ2-5; the match to TRBD2 covers 7 bases. CDR3 size: 14 residues. V lost 3 bases to trimming and J lost 5 bases; unmatched junction nucleotides: 6. CDR1 and CDR2 from the germline V gene are SEHNR and FQNEAQ (reference sequence). This CDR3 reads CASSFPGGGETQYF. CDR3 coding DNA: TGTGCCAGCAGCTTTCCGGGGGGAGGGGAGACCCAGTACTTC.

In DNA, the CDR3 is TGTGCCAGCAGCTTAGCCCCCTACGAGCAGTACTTC. Protein: CASSLAPYEQYF. V and J are TRBV11-2 and TRBJ2-7, with D unresolved. Trimming removed 1 base at V and 2 bases at J, with 3 bases between. CDR1 and CDR2 from the germline V gene are SGHAT and FQNNGV. The CDR3 has 12 residues.

The chain recombines TRBV30 with TRBJ2-5, with TRBD2 as a possible D gene (6 bases). V lost 2 bases and J 5 bases, leaving 9 bases between the germline ends. This CDR3 comprises 12 residues. The germline V gene has CDR1 GTSNPN and CDR2 SVGIG (reference sequence). Here the CDR3 reads CAWSTGGETQYF. The CDR3 nucleotides read TGTGCCTGGAGTACTGGGGGGGAGACCCAGTACTTC.

This chain links TRBV4-1 with TRBJ1-2; D uncertain. The length of the CDR3 is 12 residues. V was shortened by 1 base and J by 2 bases, with 2 bases between the two germline ends. Germline CDR1 MGHRA, CDR2 YSYEKL. CDR3 nucleotides: TGCGCCAGCAGCCAAGGGAACTATGGCTACACCTTC. Its translation is CASSQGNYGYTF.